The clone carrying this TCR beta chain was counted a few times. The target antigen is unknown. V lost 3 bases and J lost 0, with 9 bases in between. Germline V gene lookup returns CDR1 MDHEN and CDR2 SYDVKM. This CDR3 has 15 amino acids. These data are taken from a study of T cell repertoires in cytomegalovirus infection. Study at large: Public TCR beta signature analysis indicated the presence of both CMV infection and matching HLA type. Notes on the study in general: The ex vivo response was dominated by HLA-C-restricted CMV-specific TCR beta clonotypes. Cumulated frequencies of public TCR beta families served to identify carriers of CMV plus the relevant HLA.

MiXCR was run by TCRdb on the reads, yielding one entry per CDR3 protein. The sample holds approximately 170,000 distinct CDR3 sequences; roughly a sixth are singletons and the top ten take about 19%. The receptor comes from a human donor in good health (CMV status not recorded). Some clones in this sample may be carry-over from other donors' samples. Sequencing was performed on CD8+ T cells from PBMCs. This sequence joins TRBV28 and TRBJ1-5, with unresolved D. CDR3 region: CASSFTHHSNQPQHF. The CDR3 DNA reads as TGTGCCAGCAGTTTCACACACCATAGCAATCAGCCCCAGCATTTT.